This T cell receptor beta chain was retrieved from a study of cytomegalovirus exposure and HLA in healthy donors. Whole-study findings and limits: Diagnosis of cytomegalovirus status made by the classifier reportedly showed high specificity and sensitivity. The likely explanation for a cluster of highly shared sequence variants was sequencing artifact. When a later analysis compared HLA-associated TCR beta chains with equally common others, the HLA-associated chains turned out to be more clonally expanded and to have lower generation probabilities. In a later analysis, parvovirus B19, influenza, CMV and Epstein-Barr virus appeared linked to several top co-occurrence clusters.

V was shortened by 3 bases and J by 4 bases, with 21 bases between the two germline ends. Per the germline V gene, CDR1 is LGHNT and CDR2 is FRNRAP. The CDR3 runs 17 residues. In the PCR, 60 Vbeta and 13 Jbeta primers were used. Generated by immunoSEQ multiplex PCR, the TCRdb table keeps only in-frame clones and is missing some. Reported are approximately 38,000 clones; the ten largest clones contain around 8.9%. As regards this clone: Antigen: not known.

The rearrangement links TRBV12-5 to TRBJ1-2; D possibly corresponds to TRBD1 (5 bases). This TCR came from a man aged 40-49 years in good health and CMV-seropositive. The sequenced sample consisted of PBMCs. The CDR3 bases are TGTGCTAGTGGTTTCCGCCCTCTTGGGCAGGGAGGCTATGGCTACACCTTC. Its translation is CASGFRPLGQGGYGYTF.